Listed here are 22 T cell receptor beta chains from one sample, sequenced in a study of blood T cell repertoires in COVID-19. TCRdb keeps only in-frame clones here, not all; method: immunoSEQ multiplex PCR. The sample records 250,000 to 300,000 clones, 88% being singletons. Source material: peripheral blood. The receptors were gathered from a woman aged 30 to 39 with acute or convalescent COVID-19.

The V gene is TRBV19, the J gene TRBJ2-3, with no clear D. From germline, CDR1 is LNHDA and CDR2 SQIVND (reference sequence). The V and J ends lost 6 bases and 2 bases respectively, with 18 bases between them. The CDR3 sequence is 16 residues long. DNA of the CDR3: TGTGCCAGTAGCCCTCAAGAATACTACAACACAGATACGCAGTATTTT. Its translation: CASSPQEYYNTDTQYF.

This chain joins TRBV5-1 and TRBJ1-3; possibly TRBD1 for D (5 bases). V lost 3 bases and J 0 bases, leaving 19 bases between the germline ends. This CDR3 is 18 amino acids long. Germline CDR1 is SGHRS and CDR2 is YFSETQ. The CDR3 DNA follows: TGCGCCAGCAGCTACCCGACAGTCCCCACCTACTCTGGAAACACCATATATTTT. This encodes CASSYPTVPTYSGNTIYF.

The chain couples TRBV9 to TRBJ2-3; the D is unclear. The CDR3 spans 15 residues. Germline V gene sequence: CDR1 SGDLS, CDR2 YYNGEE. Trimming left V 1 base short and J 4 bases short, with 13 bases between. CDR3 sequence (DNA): TGTGCCAGCAGCGTATTAGTTACTCCGTCAGATACGCAGTATTTT. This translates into CASSVLVTPSDTQYF.

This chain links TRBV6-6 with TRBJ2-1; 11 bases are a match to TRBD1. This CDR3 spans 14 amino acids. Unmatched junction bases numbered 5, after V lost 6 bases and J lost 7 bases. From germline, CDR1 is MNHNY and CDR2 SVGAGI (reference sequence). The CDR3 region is CASSSRDRGNEQFF. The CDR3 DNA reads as TGTGCCAGCAGCTCACGGGACAGGGGGAATGAGCAGTTCTTC.

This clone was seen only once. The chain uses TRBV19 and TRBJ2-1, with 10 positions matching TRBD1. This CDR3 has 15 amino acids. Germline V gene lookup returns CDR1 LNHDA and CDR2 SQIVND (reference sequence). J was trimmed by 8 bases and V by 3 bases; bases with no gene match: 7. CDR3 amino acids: CASSIRQGARDEQFF. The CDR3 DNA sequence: TGTGCCAGTAGTATTAGACAGGGGGCTAGAGATGAGCAGTTCTTC.

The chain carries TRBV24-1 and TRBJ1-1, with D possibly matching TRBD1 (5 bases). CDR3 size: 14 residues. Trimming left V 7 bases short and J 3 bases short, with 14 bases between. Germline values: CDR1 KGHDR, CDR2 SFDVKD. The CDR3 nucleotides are TGTGCCACCAGCGGGGGGGTAGGGGACACTGAAGCTTTCTTT. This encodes CATSGGVGDTEAFF.

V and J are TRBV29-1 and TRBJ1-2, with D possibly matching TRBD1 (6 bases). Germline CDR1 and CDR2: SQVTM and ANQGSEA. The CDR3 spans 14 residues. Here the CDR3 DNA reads TGCATCACGAGCAGGCAGGGGTCTAACTATGGCTACACCTTC. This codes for CITSRQGSNYGYTF.

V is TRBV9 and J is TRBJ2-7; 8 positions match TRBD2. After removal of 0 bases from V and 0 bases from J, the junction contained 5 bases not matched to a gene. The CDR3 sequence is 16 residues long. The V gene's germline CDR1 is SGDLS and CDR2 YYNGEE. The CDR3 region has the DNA TGTGCCAGCAGCGTAGGCACCGGGGGGGACTCCTACGAGCAGTACTTC. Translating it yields CASSVGTGGDSYEQYF.

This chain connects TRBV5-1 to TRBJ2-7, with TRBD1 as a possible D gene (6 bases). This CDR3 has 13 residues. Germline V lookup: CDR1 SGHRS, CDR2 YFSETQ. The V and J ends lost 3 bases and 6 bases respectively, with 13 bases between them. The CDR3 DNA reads TGCGCCAGCAGCTCCACAGGGACGAGCGAGCAGTACTTC. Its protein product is CASSSTGTSEQYF.

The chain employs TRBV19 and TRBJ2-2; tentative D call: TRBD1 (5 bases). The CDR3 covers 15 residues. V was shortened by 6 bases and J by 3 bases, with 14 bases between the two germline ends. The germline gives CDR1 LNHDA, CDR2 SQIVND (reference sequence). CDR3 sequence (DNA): TGTGCCAGTAGCGAAGGCGGCAGGGACACCGGGGAGCTGTTTTTT. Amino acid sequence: CASSEGGRDTGELFF.

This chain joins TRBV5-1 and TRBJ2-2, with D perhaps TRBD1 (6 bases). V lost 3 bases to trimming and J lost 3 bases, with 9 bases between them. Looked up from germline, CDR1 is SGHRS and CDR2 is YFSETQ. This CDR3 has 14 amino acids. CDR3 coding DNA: TGCGCCAGCAGCTCCAGACAGGACACCGGGGAGCTGTTTTTT. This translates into CASSSRQDTGELFF.

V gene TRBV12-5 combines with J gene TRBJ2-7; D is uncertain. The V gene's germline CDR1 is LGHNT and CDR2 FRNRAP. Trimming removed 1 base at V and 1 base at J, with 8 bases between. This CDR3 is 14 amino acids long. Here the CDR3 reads CASGLAARSYEQYF. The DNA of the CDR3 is TGTGCTAGTGGTTTGGCTGCGAGATCCTACGAGCAGTACTTC.

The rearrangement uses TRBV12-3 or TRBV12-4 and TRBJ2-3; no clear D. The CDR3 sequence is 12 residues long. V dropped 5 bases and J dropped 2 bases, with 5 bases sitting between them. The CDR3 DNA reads TGTGCCAGCAGTCAACTCACAGATACGCAGTATTTT. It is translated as CASSQLTDTQYF.

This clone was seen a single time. Here the CDR3 reads CASSQETSGYTDTQYF. The CDR3 nucleotides read TGCGCCAGCAGCCAAGAGACTAGCGGCTACACAGATACGCAGTATTTT. The chain has TRBV4-3 and TRBJ2-3, with 9 bases identical to TRBD2. The CDR3 has 16 residues. The germline V gene encodes CDR1 LGHNA and CDR2 YSLEER. With 0 bases clipped from V and 2 bases from J, the junction kept 3 bases outside the gene matches.

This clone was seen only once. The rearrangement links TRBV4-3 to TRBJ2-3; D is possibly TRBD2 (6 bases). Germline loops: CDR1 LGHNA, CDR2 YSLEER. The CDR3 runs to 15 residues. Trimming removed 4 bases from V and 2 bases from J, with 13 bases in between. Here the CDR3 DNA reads TGCGCCAGCAGCCCTGCGACTAGAGACACAGATACGCAGTATTTT. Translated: CASSPATRDTDTQYF.

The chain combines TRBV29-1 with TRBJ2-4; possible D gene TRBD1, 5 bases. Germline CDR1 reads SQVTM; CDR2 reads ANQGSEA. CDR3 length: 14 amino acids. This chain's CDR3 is CRAGPTRAKNIQYF. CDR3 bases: TGCAGGGCAGGGCCAACCCGGGCCAAAAACATTCAGTACTTC.

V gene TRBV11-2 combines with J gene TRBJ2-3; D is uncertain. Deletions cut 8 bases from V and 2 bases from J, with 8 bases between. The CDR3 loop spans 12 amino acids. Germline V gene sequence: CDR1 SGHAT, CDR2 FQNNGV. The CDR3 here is CASQRHTDTQYF. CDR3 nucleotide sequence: TGTGCCAGCCAGAGACACACAGATACGCAGTATTTT.

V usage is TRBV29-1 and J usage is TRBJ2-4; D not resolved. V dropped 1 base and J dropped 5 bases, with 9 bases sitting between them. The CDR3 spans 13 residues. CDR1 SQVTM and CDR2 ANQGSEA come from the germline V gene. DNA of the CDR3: TGCAGCGTTGAAGGACACTCACAAAACATTCAGTACTTC. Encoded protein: CSVEGHSQNIQYF.

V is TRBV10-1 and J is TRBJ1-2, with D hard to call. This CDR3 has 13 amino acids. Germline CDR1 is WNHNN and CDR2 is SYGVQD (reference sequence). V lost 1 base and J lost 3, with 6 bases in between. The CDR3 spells CASSEFGYYGYTF. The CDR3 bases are TGCGCCAGCAGTGAGTTCGGGTACTATGGCTACACCTTC.

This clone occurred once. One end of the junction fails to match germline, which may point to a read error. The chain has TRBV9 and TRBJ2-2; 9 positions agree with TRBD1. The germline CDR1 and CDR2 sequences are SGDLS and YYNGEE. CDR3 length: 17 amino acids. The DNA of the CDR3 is TGTGCCAGCACCCGGTGGGGGACAGGGTCGAACATCGGGGAGCTGTTTTTT. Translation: CASTRWGTGSNIGELFF.

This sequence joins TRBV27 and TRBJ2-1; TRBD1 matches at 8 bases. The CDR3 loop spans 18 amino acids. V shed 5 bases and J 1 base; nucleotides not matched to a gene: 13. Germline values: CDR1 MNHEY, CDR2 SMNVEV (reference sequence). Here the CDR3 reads CASSLRPRTGSSYNEQFF. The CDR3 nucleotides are TGTGCCAGCAGTCTTAGACCCCGGACAGGGTCGTCCTACAATGAGCAGTTCTTC.

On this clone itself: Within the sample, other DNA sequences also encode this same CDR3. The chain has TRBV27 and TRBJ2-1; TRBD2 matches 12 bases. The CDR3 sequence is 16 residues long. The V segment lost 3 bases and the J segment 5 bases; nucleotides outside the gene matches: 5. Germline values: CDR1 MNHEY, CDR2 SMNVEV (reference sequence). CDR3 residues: CASSLLAGGPNNEQFF. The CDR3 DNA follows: TGTGCCAGCAGTTTGCTAGCGGGAGGGCCTAACAATGAGCAGTTCTTC.